These T cell receptor beta chains were read from a single sample in a study of OX40 agonist ivuxolimab in advanced cancers. Assay: immunoSEQ multiplex PCR; the TCRdb copy retains only in-frame clones and omits some. The sample contains 50,000 to 65,000 clones, around 81% of which appear only once. The starting material was CD4+ or CD8+ T cells sorted from blood, obtained in a trial of the OX40 agonist ivuxolimab. The receptors here all came from an adult with an advanced solid tumor such as melanoma, head and neck, liver or kidney cancer. Both conserved end residues are part of each CDR3. The D gene is left open where the match is weak. Clone size is given for some rows only: seen once, a few or many times, or a class if the clone is expanded.

j_gene: TRBJ1-2; d_gene: NA; abundance: once; v_gene: TRBV9; CDR3nt: TGTGCCAGCAGCCCGGACCTTAGAAAAGGGACCTATGGCTACACCTTC; CDR3aa: CASSPDLRKGTYGYTF
j_gene: TRBJ2-7; d_gene: NA; abundance: NA; v_gene: TRBV2; CDR3nt: TGTGCCAGCAGTAGAGGGGGAGACGAGCAGTACTTC; CDR3aa: CASSRGGDEQYF
j_gene: TRBJ1-2; d_gene: NA; abundance: NA; v_gene: TRBV5-6; CDR3nt: TGTGCCAGCAGCTTTAACGTAAGGGAGGGCTACACCTTC; CDR3aa: CASSFNVREGYTF
j_gene: TRBJ2-1; d_gene: NA; abundance: NA; v_gene: TRBV4-1; CDR3nt: TGCGCCAGCAGCCAAGCGGCTGGCAATGAGCAGTTCTTC; CDR3aa: CASSQAAGNEQFF
j_gene: TRBJ1-2; d_gene: NA; abundance: once; v_gene: TRBV4-1; CDR3nt: TGCGCCAGCAGCCAAGTCGTCGTTAGGGGATCCTATGGCTACACCTTC; CDR3aa: CASSQVVVRGSYGYTF
j_gene: TRBJ2-2; d_gene: NA; abundance: NA; v_gene: TRBV2; CDR3nt: TGTGCCAGCAGTCCCTCGGGGGCCGGCACCGGGGAGCTGTTTTTT; CDR3aa: CASSPSGAGTGELFF
j_gene: TRBJ1-2; d_gene: NA; abundance: NA; v_gene: TRBV25-1; CDR3nt: TGTGCCAGCAGCCGACTCGGGGCAGGGCGGACGGACCAATATGGCTACACCTTC; CDR3aa: CASSRLGAGRTDQYGYTF
j_gene: TRBJ2-1; d_gene: NA; abundance: NA; v_gene: TRBV4-2; CDR3nt: TGTGCCAGCAGCCAAGATTTAGGGGCGCCAGGTGAGCAGTTCTTC; CDR3aa: CASSQDLGAPGEQFF
j_gene: TRBJ1-5; d_gene: NA; abundance: NA; v_gene: TRBV2; CDR3nt: TGTGCCAGCAGTGAAAATCTTCGCAGGGCTAGCAATCAGCCCCAGCATTTT; CDR3aa: CASSENLRRASNQPQHF
j_gene: TRBJ2-3; d_gene: NA; abundance: NA; v_gene: TRBV9; CDR3nt: TGTGCCAGCAGCCCCCGGGCAGGGGATAGTACGCAGTATTTT; CDR3aa: CASSPRAGDSTQYF
j_gene: TRBJ1-2; d_gene: TRBD1; abundance: NA; v_gene: TRBV6-5; CDR3nt: TGTGCCAGCACCCCGGGACAGCTTTATGGCTACACCTTC; CDR3aa: CASTPGQLYGYTF
j_gene: TRBJ1-3; d_gene: NA; abundance: NA; v_gene: TRBV11-2; CDR3nt: TGTGCCAGCAGCTTAGTCGGCGGGGGGGCTGGAAACACCATATATTTT; CDR3aa: CASSLVGGGAGNTIYF
j_gene: TRBJ2-2; d_gene: NA; abundance: NA; v_gene: TRBV11-2; CDR3nt: TGTGCCAGCAGCTTTTCAACCCAAGCGAACACCGGGGAGCTGTTTTTT; CDR3aa: CASSFSTQANTGELFF
j_gene: TRBJ2-1; d_gene: NA; abundance: NA; v_gene: TRBV7-9; CDR3nt: TGTGCCAGCAGCTTAGGGCAGGGGTTCGGTGAGCAGTTCTTC; CDR3aa: CASSLGQGFGEQFF
j_gene: TRBJ1-6; d_gene: TRBD1; abundance: NA; v_gene: TRBV6-1; CDR3nt: TGTGCCAGCAGTGAAGCGGCAGGGGGCACTAATTCACCCCTCCACTTT; CDR3aa: CASSEAAGGTNSPLHF
j_gene: TRBJ1-6; d_gene: NA; abundance: NA; v_gene: TRBV30; CDR3nt: TGTGCCTGGAGTGAGGGGGGACTCAATTCACCCCTCCACTTT; CDR3aa: CAWSEGGLNSPLHF